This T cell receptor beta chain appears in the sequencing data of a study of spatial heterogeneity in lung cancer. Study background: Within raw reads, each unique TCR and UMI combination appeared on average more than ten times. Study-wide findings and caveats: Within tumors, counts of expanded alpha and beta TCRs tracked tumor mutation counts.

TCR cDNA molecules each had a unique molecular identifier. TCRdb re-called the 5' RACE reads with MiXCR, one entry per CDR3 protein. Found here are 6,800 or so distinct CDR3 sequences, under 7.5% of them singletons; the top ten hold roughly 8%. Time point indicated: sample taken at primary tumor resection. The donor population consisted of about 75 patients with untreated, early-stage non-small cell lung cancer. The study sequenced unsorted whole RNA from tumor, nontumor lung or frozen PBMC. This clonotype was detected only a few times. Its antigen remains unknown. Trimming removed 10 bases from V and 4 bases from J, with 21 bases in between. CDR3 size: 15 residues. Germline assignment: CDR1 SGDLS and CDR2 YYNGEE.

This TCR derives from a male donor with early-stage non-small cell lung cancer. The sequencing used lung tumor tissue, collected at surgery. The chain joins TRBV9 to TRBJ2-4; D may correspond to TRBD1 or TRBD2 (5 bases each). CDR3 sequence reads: CAASRGCEPKNIQYF. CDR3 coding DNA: TGTGCCGCGTCTCGGGGCTGTGAGCCAAAAAACATTCAGTACTTC.